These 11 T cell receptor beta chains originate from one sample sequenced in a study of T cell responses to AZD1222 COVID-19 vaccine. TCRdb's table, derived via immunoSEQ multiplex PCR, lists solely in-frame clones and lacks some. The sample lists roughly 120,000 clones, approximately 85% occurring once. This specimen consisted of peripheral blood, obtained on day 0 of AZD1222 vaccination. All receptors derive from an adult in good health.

CDR3 residues: CASSFQRGYNEQFF. The CDR3 DNA sequence: TGTGCCAGCAGTTTCCAGCGGGGCTACAATGAGCAGTTCTTC. V gene TRBV27 combines with J gene TRBJ2-1; 7 bases agree with TRBD2. The CDR3 extends over 14 amino acids. Looked up from germline, CDR1 is MNHEY and CDR2 is SMNVEV (reference sequence). V trimming: 3 bases; J trimming: 3 bases; junction bases outside the gene matches: 2.

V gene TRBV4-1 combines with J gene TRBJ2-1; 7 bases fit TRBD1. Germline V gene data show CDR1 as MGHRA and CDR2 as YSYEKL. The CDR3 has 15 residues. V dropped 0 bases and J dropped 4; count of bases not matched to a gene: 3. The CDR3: CASSQDRGQYNEQFF. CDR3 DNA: TGCGCCAGCAGCCAAGATAGGGGGCAATACAATGAGCAGTTCTTC.

CDR3 amino acids: CASSPRQGNQPQHF. CDR3 coding DNA: TGTGCCAGCAGCCCCCGACAGGGCAATCAGCCCCAGCATTTT. V usage is TRBV7-3 and J usage is TRBJ1-5, with a tentative D call TRBD1 (6 bases). The CDR3 is 14 residues long. CDR1 is SGHTA and CDR2 is FQGTGA in the germline V gene. Deletions cut 5 bases from V and 2 bases from J, with 10 bases between.

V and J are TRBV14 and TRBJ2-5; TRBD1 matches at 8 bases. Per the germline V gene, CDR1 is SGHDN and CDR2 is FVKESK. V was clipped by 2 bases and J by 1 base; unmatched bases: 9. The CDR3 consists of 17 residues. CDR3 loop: CASSQPSGQAGQETQYF. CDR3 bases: TGTGCCAGCAGCCAACCATCGGGACAGGCAGGCCAAGAGACCCAGTACTTC.

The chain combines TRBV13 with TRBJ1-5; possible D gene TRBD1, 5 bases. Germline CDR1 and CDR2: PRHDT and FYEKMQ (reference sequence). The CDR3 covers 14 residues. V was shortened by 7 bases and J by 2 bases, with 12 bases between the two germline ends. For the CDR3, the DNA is TGTGCCAGCACTCTGGGAGGGGGCAATCAGCCCCAGCATTTT. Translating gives CASTLGGGNQPQHF.

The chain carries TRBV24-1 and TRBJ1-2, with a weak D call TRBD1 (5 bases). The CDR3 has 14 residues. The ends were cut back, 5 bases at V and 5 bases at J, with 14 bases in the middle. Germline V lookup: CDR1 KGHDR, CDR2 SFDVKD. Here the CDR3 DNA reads TGTGCCACCAGTGGCAAGGGGCAGGATTATGGCTACACCTTC. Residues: CATSGKGQDYGYTF.

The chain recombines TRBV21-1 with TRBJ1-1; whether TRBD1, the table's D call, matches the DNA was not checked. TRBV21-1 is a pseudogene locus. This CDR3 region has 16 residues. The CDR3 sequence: CASSKGQGVMNTEAFF. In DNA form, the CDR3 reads TGTGCCAGCAGCAAAGGACAGGGCGTCATGAACACTGAAGCTTTCTTT.

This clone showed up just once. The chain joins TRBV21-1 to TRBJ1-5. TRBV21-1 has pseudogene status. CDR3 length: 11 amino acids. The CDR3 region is CASSCGQPQHF. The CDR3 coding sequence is TGTGCCAGCAGCTGTGGGCAGCCCCAGCATTTT.

CDR3 in DNA: TGTGCCAGCAGTTACGGGGAACGGTCCAATGAGCAGTTCTTC. It specifies CASSYGERSNEQFF. The genes are TRBV6-6 and TRBJ2-1; D gene unclear. The V end lost 2 bases, the J end lost 6 bases, and 11 bases lay between the germline ends. Germline values: CDR1 MNHNY, CDR2 SVGAGI (reference sequence). The CDR3 runs to 14 residues.

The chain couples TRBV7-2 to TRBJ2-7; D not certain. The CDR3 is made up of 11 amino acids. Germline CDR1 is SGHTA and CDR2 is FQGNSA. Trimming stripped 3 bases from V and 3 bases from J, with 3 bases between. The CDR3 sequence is CASSFDYEQYF. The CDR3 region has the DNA TGTGCCAGCAGCTTTGACTACGAGCAGTACTTC.

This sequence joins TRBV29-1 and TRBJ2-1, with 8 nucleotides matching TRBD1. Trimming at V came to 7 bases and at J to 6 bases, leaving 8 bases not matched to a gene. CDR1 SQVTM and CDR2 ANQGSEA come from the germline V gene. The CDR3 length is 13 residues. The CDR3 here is CSARGQGGNEQFF. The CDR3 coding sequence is TGCAGCGCCCGCGGACAGGGCGGCAATGAGCAGTTCTTC.